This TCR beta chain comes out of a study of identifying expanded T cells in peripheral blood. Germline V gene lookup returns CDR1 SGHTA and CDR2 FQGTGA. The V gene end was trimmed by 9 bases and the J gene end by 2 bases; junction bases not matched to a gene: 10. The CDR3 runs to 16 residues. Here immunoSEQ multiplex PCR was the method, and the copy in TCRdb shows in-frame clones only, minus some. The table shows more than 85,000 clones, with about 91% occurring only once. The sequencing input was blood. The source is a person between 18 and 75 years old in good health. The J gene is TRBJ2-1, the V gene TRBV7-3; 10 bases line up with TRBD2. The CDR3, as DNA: TGTGCCAGTAGGGGGGCTAGCGGGAGTCCCTACAATGAGCAGTTCTTC. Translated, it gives CASRGASGSPYNEQFF.